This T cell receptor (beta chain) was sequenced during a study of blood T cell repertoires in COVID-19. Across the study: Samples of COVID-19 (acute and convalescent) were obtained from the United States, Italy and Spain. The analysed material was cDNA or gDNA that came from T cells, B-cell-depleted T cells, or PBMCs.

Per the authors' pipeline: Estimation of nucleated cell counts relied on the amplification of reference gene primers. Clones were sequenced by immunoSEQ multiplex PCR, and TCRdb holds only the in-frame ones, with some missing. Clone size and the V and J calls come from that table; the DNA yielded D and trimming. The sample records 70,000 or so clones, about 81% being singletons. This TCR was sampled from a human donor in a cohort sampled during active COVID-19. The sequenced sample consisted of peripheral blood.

CDR3 sequence reads: CASSQAGVTGGNGYTF. Written as DNA, the CDR3 is TGTGCCAGCAGCCAAGCCGGGGTGACAGGGGGGAATGGCTACACCTTC. The rearrangement links TRBV4-2 to TRBJ1-2, with 9 positions matching TRBD1. The CDR3 runs 16 residues. CDR1 is LGHNA, CDR2 YNFKEQ, per germline. J lost 6 bases, V lost 1 base, and 9 bases had no gene match.